A single sample is the source of the 19 T cell receptor beta chains below, sequenced in a study of T-cell reconstitution after alpha-beta-depleted transplantation in children. Researchers prepared the TCRbeta library using unique molecular identifiers, the study reports. TCRdb re-called the PCR reads through MiXCR, storing one row per CDR3 protein. The table has 490,000 or so distinct CDR3 sequences, 8% to 11% seen once. The specimen comprised PBMCs, sampled before TCRalphabeta/CD19-depleted stem cell transplant. The source of these receptors is a child aged 2-15 years with inherited bone marrow failure, due to receive a stem cell transplant.

This clonotype came up many times. This rearrangement joins TRBV7-2 to TRBJ2-7; possibly TRBD2 for D (5 bases). The CDR3 consists of 13 residues. V lost 2 bases and J lost 7, with 12 bases in between. In germline, CDR1 is SGHTA, CDR2 FQGNSA. The CDR3 DNA reads as TGTGCCAGCAGCTTATTCGCGGAGGTGGAGCAGTACTTC. It is translated as CASSLFAEVEQYF. Variable domain in full (rest from reference TRBV7-2 and TRBJ2-7): GAGVSQSPSNKVTEKGKDVELRCDPISGHTALYWYRQSLGQGLEFLIYFQGNSAPDKSGLPSDRFSAERTGGSVSTLTIQRTQQEDSAVYLCASSLFAEVEQYFGPGTRLTVT.

In the case of this clonotype: This may come from a read error, since a much larger clone is one base off. The chain couples TRBV12-3 or TRBV12-4 to TRBJ2-5; 8 bases align to TRBD2. The CDR3 extends over 17 amino acids. The V and J ends lost 5 bases and 1 base, in that order; junction bases with no gene match: 12. CDR3 amino acids: CASSAFRASGFQETQYF. CDR3 coding DNA: TGTGCCAGCAGTGCGTTTAGGGCTAGCGGGTTCCAAGAGACCCAGTACTTC.

There are many counts of this clonotype. The chain links TRBV7-6 to TRBJ2-1, with 8 bases that match TRBD2. V shed 5 bases, J shed 6 bases, and the junction held 6 bases outside the gene matches. The CDR3 is made up of 14 amino acids. The germline V gene encodes CDR1 SGHVS and CDR2 FNYEAQ. CDR3 in DNA: TGTGCCAGCAGCCTCACCCGGGGGGGCAATGAGCAGTTCTTC. Its translation: CASSLTRGGNEQFF.

Regarding this clonotype: A much larger clone lies a single base off, so this may be a read error. No conserved phenylalanine or tryptophan is present at the end of the CDR3, so a read error is the likely explanation. The genes are TRBV5-6 and TRBJ2-7; perhaps TRBD2 as D (6 bases). Trimming took off 4 bases at V and 2 bases at J, with 13 bases between the two ends. Germline values: CDR1 SGHDT, CDR2 YYEEEE. The CDR3 contains 14 residues. CDR3 nucleotide sequence: TGTGCCAGCAGCGCCCGGGGGATGACCTACGAGCAGTACCTC. Its translation is CASSARGMTYEQYL.

In its sample, this clonotype was seen once. The chain recombines TRBV28 with TRBJ2-7; 7 nucleotides align to TRBD1. The V segment lost 2 bases and the J segment 3 bases; nucleotides outside the gene matches: 16. There are 18 residues in the CDR3. Germline lookup yields CDR1 MDHEN and CDR2 SYDVKM. CDR3 sequence reads: CASSLRDHRGAGLYEQYF. CDR3 DNA: TGTGCCAGCAGTTTACGAGATCACAGGGGCGCGGGCCTCTACGAGCAGTACTTC. The full variable domain, its missing parts supplied by reference TRBV28 and TRBJ2-7, is DVKVTQSSRYLVKRTGEKVFLECVQDMDHENMFWYRQDPGLGLRLIYFSYDVKMKEKGDIPEGYSVSREKKERFSLILESASTNQTSMYLCASSLRDHRGAGLYEQYFGPGTRLTVT.

This clonotype came up a few times. The rearrangement joins TRBV27 to TRBJ1-4; 7 bases match TRBD1. This CDR3 has 16 amino acids. J was trimmed by 7 bases and V by 5 bases; bases with no gene match: 13. Germline V gene lookup returns CDR1 MNHEY and CDR2 SMNVEV (reference sequence). The CDR3, as DNA: TGTGCCAGCAGTCCGAAACCGACAGGGCGGGGTGAAAAACTGTTTTTT. Amino acids: CASSPKPTGRGEKLFF.

At least ten counts were recorded for this clonotype. V usage is TRBV5-6 and J usage is TRBJ1-2; D remains ambiguous. Per the germline V gene, CDR1 is SGHDT and CDR2 is YYEEEE. V shed 5 bases and J shed 2 bases, with 19 bases lying between them. The CDR3 contains 16 residues. DNA of the CDR3: TGTGCCAGCAGTTGGGCGGTTAATTGGGAAAACTATGGCTACACCTTC. Protein sequence: CASSWAVNWENYGYTF.

This clonotype was recorded many times. The V gene is TRBV12-3 or TRBV12-4, the J gene TRBJ2-3, with 8 bases that match TRBD2. The CDR3 length is 14 residues. Germline trimming cut 5 bases from V and 4 bases from J; bases unmatched to any gene: 5. The CDR3 loop is CASSPGLVADTQYF. DNA of the CDR3: TGTGCCAGCAGTCCGGGACTAGTTGCAGATACGCAGTATTTT.

This clonotype was observed many times. The V gene is TRBV7-8, the J gene TRBJ2-1; 9 bases fit TRBD2. The ends lost 5 bases at V and 8 bases at J; junction bases unmatched: 13. Germline V gene lookup returns CDR1 SGHVS and CDR2 FQNEAQ. The CDR3 extends over 16 amino acids. The CDR3 sequence: CASSHIAGAYGDEQFF. The DNA of the CDR3 is TGTGCCAGCAGCCACATAGCGGGAGCCTATGGGGATGAGCAGTTCTTC.

This clonotype was seen just once. A much larger clone differs from this one at a single base, so this may be a read error. The chain couples TRBV28 to TRBJ1-4; possibly TRBD1 for D (5 bases). The CDR3 has 14 residues. V dropped 4 bases and J dropped 10 bases, with 16 bases sitting between them. Germline CDR1 is MDHEN and CDR2 is SYDVKM. For the CDR3, the DNA is TGTGCCAGCAGTTCCGGGGCAGTACTTGGAAAACTGTTTTTT. Amino acids: CASSSGAVLGKLFF.

In its sample, this clonotype was seen many times. The chain recombines TRBV12-3 or TRBV12-4 with TRBJ1-2, with 8 nucleotides matching TRBD1. CDR3 length equals 13 residues. With V trimmed by 5 bases and J by 8 bases, 7 bases remained unmatched. CDR3 nucleotide sequence: TGTGCCAGCAGTCCCGGGACAGGCTCCGGCTACACCTTC. Protein sequence: CASSPGTGSGYTF.

This clonotype occurred many times. The V call is TRBV10-3, the J call TRBJ2-5, with D possibly TRBD2 on 5 matching bases. The V end was cut by 4 bases, the J end by 2 bases, with 14 bases between. The CDR3 has 15 amino acids. Looked up from germline, CDR1 is ENHRY and CDR2 is SYGVKD. CDR3 amino acids: CAISGDGGLQETQYF. DNA for the CDR3: TGTGCCATCAGTGGGGATGGCGGACTGCAAGAGACCCAGTACTTC.

This chain connects TRBV10-3 to TRBJ2-1, with 8 bases matching TRBD2. V gave up 4 bases and J gave up 7 bases; unmatched junction bases: 6. The CDR3 consists of 14 residues. Germline CDR1 ENHRY, CDR2 SYGVKD. CDR3 in DNA: TGTGCCATCAGTGCAGCGGGAGCGGGTAATGAGCAGTTCTTC. This encodes CAISAAGAGNEQFF.

This clonotype was found a few times. V gene TRBV6-2 or TRBV6-3 combines with J gene TRBJ2-7; 10 bases are shared with TRBD1. CDR1 MNHEY and CDR2 SVGEGT come from the germline V gene. CDR3 size: 13 residues. V was pared by 10 bases and J by 6 bases, with 9 bases of the junction left unmatched. CDR3 amino acids: CATVRQGAGEQYF. The CDR3 DNA reads TGTGCCACCGTGCGACAGGGGGCGGGCGAGCAGTACTTC.

This clonotype has ten or more counts. This chain uses TRBV20-1 with TRBJ2-7; 7 bases match TRBD1. This CDR3 region has 16 residues. J gave up 1 base and V 1 base, and 10 bases lay outside the gene matches. In germline, CDR1 is DFQATT, CDR2 SNEGSKA (reference sequence). The CDR3 DNA reads TGCAGTGCTAGAGTAGGGGGCAGGGGCCAGTCCTACGAGCAGTACTTC. As protein: CSARVGGRGQSYEQYF.

J is TRBJ1-4 and V is TRBV7-2; D remains ambiguous. The CDR3 is 17 residues long. V dropped 5 bases and J dropped 0 bases, with 16 bases sitting between them. Per the germline V gene, CDR1 is SGHTA and CDR2 is FQGNSA. The CDR3 is CASSQLSRFATNEKLFF. In DNA form, the CDR3 reads TGTGCCAGCAGCCAACTCAGTCGCTTTGCAACTAATGAAAAACTGTTTTTT.

This clonotype was seen more than once but under ten times. The V and J genes are TRBV11-2 and TRBJ2-7, with TRBD1 matching over 9 bases. CDR3 length: 15 residues. The ends lost 1 base at V and 3 bases at J; junction bases unmatched: 4. The germline CDR1 and CDR2 sequences are SGHAT and FQNNGV. The CDR3 DNA follows: TGTGCCAGCAGCTTAGGGACAGGGGACTACTACGAGCAGTACTTC. This codes for CASSLGTGDYYEQYF.

This clonotype was recorded many times. The rearrangement links TRBV5-1 to TRBJ2-1, with 13 bases fitting TRBD2. V trimming: 5 bases; J trimming: 5 bases; junction bases outside the gene matches: 10. CDR3 length equals 17 residues. Germline V lookup: CDR1 SGHRS, CDR2 YFSETQ. The DNA for the CDR3 is TGCGCCAGCAGGGAACTAGCGGGAGGGCCGTTGGACAATGAGCAGTTCTTC. Translating gives CASRELAGGPLDNEQFF.

This clonotype was observed many times. V is TRBV6-2 or TRBV6-3 and J is TRBJ2-7, with D perhaps TRBD1 (6 bases). Germline V CDR1 and CDR2: MNHEY, SVGEGT. CDR3 length: 14 residues. Trimming shortened V by 5 bases and J by 3 bases, and 14 bases separated the two germline ends. This CDR3 reads CASSLQGPDYEQYF. Here the CDR3 DNA reads TGTGCCAGCAGTCTTCAGGGGCCTGACTACGAGCAGTACTTC.